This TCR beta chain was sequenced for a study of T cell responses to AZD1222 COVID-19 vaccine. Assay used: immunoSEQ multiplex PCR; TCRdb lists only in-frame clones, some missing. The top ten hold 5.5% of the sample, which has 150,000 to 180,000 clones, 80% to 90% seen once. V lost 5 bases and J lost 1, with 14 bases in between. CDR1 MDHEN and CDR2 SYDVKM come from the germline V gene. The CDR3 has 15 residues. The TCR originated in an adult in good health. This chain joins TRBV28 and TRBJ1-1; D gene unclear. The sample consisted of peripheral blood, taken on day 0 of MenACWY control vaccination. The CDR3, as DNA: TGTGCCAGCAGTCCGTCCGGATCCCCGAACACTGAAGCTTTCTTT. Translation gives CASSPSGSPNTEAFF.